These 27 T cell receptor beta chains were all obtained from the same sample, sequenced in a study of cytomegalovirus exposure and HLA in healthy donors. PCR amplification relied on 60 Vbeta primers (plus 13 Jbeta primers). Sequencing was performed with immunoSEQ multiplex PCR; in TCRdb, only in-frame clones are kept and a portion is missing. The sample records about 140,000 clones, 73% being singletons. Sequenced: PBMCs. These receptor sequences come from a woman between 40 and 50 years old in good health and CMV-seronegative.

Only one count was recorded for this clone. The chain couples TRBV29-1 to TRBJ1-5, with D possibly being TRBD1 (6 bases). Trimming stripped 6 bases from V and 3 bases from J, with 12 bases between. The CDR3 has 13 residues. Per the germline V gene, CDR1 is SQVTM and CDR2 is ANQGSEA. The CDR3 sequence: CSVKTGFNQPQHF. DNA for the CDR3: TGCAGCGTAAAAACAGGGTTCAATCAGCCCCAGCATTTT.

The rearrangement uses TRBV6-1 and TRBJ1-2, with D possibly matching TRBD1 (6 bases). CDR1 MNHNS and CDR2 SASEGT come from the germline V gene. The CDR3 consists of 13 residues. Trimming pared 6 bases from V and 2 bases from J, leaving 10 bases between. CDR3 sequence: CASSKTGNYGYTF. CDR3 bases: TGTGCCAGCAGCAAAACAGGGAACTATGGCTACACCTTC.

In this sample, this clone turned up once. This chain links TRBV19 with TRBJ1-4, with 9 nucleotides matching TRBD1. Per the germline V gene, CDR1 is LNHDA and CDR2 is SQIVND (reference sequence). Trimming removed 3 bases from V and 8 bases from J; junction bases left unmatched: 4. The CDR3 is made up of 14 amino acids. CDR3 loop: CASSMGQGVEKLFF. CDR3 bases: TGTGCCAGTAGTATGGGACAGGGAGTGGAAAAACTGTTTTTT. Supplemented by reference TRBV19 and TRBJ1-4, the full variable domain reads DGGITQSPKYLFRKEGQNVTLSCEQNLNHDAMYWYRQDPGQGLRLIYYSQIVNDFQKGDIAEGYSVSREKKESFPLTVTSAQKNPTAFYLCASSMGQGVEKLFFGSGTQLSVL.

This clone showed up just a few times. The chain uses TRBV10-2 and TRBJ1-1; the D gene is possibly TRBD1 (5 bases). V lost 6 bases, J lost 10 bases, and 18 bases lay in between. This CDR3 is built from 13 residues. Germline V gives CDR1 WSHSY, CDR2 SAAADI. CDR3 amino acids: CASREGRLGRAFF. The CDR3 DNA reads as TGCGCCAGCAGAGAAGGACGTTTGGGGCGAGCTTTCTTT.

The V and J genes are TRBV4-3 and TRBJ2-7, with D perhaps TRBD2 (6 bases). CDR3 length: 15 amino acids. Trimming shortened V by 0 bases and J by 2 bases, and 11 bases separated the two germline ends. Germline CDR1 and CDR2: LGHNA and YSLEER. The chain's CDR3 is CASSQEWGGPYEQYV. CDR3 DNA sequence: TGCGCCAGCAGCCAAGAATGGGGAGGTCCCTACGAGCAGTACGTC.

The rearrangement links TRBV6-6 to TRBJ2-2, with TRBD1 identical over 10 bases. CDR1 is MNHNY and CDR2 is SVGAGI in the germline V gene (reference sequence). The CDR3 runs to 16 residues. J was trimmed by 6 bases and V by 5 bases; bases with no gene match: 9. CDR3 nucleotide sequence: TGTGCCAGCAGTCGACAGGGGGCATCTGCGGCCGGGGAGCTGTTTTTT. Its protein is CASSRQGASAAGELFF.

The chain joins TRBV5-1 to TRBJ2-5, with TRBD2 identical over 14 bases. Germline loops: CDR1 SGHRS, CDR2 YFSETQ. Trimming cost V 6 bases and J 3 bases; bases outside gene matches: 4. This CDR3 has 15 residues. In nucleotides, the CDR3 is TGCGCCAGCACCAGACTAGCGGGGGGGGAAGAGACCCAGTACTTC. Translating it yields CASTRLAGGEETQYF.

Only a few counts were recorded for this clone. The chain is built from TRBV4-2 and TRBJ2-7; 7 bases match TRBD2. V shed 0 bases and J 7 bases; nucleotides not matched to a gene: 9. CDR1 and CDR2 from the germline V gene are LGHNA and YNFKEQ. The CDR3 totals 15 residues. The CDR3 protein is CASSQDQAGSSEQYF. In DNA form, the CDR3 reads TGTGCCAGCAGCCAAGATCAAGCGGGGAGCTCGGAGCAGTACTTC.

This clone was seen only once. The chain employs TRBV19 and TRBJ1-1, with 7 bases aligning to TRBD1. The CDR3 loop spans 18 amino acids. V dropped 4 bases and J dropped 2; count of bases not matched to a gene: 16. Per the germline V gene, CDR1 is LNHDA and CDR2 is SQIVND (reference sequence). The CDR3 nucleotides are TGTGCCAGTAGTACCAGCCCGGGACAGCGAGCCTATAACACTGAAGCTTTCTTT. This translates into CASSTSPGQRAYNTEAFF.

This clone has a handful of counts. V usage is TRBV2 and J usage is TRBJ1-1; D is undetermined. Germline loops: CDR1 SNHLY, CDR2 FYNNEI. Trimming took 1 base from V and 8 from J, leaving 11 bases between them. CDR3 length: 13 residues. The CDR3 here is CASSEGQINEAFF. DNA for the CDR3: TGTGCCAGCAGTGAAGGGCAGATTAACGAAGCTTTCTTT.

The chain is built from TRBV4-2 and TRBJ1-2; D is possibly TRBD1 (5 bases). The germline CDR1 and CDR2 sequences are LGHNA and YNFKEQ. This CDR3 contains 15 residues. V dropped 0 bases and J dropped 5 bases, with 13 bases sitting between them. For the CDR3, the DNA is TGTGCCAGCAGCCAAGATACAGGCGCGGCGTATGGCTACACCTTC. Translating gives CASSQDTGAAYGYTF.

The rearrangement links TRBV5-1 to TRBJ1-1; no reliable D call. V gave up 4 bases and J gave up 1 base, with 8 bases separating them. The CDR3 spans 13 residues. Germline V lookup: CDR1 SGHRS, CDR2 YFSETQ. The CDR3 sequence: CASSVDTNTEAFF. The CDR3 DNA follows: TGCGCCAGCAGCGTTGACACGAACACTGAAGCTTTCTTT.

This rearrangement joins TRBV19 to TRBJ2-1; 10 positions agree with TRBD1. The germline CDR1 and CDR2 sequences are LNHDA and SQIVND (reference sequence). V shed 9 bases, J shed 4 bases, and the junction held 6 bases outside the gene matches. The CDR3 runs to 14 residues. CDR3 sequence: CASWDRGTYNEQFF. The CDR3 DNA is TGTGCCAGCTGGGACAGGGGCACTTACAATGAGCAGTTCTTC.

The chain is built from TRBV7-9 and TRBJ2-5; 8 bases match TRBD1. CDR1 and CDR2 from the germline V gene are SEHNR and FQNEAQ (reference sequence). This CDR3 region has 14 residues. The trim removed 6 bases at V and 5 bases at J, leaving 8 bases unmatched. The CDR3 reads CASSYQGAGETQYF. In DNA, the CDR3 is TGTGCCAGCAGTTATCAGGGGGCAGGGGAGACCCAGTACTTC.

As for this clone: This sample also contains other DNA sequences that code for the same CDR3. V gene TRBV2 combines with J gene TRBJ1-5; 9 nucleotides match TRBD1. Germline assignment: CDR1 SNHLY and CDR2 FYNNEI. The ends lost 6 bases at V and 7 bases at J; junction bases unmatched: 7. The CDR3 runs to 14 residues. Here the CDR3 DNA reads TGTGCCAGCAGCCGAACAGGGGGCGGACAGCCCCAGCATTTT. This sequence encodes CASSRTGGGQPQHF.

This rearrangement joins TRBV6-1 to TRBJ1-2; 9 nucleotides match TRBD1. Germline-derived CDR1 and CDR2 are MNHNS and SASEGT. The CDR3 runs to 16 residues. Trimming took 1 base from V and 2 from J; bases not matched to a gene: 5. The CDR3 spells CASSEVGTGLNYGYTF. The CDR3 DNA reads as TGTGCCAGCAGTGAAGTCGGGACAGGGCTAAACTATGGCTACACCTTC.

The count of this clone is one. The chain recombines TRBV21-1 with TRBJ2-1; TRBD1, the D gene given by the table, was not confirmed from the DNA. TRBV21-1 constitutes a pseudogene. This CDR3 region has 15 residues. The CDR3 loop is CASSPVRGQYNEQFF. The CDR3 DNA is TGTGCCAGCAGCCCCGTAAGGGGGCAGTACAATGAGCAGTTCTTC.

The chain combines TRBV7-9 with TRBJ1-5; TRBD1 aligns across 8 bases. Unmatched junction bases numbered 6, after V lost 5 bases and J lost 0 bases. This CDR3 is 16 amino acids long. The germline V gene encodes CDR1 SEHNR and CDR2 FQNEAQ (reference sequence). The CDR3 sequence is CASSDGQGNSNQPQHF. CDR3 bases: TGTGCCAGCAGCGACGGACAGGGAAATAGCAATCAGCCCCAGCATTTT.

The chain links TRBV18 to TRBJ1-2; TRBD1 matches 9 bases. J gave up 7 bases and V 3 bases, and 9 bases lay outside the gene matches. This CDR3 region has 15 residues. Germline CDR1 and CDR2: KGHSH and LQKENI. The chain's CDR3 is CASSPPGQGIRGYTF. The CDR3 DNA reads TGTGCCAGCTCACCGCCGGGACAGGGAATTCGTGGCTACACCTTC.

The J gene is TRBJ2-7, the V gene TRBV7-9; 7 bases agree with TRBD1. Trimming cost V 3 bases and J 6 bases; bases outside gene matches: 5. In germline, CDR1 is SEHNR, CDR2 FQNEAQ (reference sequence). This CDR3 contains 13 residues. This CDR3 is CASSLQGVGEQYF. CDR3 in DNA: TGTGCCAGCAGCTTGCAGGGGGTTGGCGAGCAGTACTTC.

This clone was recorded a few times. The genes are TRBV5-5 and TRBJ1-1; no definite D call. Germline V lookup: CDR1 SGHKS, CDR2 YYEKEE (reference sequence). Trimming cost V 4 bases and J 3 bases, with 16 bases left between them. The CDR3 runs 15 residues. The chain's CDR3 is CASSQRSKRDTEAFF. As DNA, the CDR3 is TGTGCCAGCAGCCAGAGATCGAAGAGGGACACTGAAGCTTTCTTT.

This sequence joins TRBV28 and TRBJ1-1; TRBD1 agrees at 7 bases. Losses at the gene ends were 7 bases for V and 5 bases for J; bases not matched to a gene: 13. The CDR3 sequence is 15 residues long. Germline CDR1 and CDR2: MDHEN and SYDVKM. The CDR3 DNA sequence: TGTGCCAGCACCGGAGGGACCAGGGGGGAGACTGAAGCTTTCTTT. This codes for CASTGGTRGETEAFF. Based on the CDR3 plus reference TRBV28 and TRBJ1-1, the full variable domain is DVKVTQSSRYLVKRTGEKVFLECVQDMDHENMFWYRQDPGLGLRLIYFSYDVKMKEKGDIPEGYSVSREKKERFSLILESASTNQTSMYLCASTGGTRGETEAFFGQGTRLTVV.

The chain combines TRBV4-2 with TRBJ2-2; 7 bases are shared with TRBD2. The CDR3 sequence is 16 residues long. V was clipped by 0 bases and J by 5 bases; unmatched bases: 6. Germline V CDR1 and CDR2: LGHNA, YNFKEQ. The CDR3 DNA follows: TGTGCCAGCAGCCAAGAACTAGCGTTGGGGACCGGGGAGCTGTTTTTT. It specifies CASSQELALGTGELFF.

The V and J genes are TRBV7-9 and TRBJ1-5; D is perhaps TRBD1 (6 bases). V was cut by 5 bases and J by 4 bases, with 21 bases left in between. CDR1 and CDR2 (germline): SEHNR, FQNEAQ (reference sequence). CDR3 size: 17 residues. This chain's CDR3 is CASSPGRGGKVNQPQHF. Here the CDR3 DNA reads TGTGCCAGCAGCCCAGGGAGAGGGGGTAAGGTTAATCAGCCCCAGCATTTT.

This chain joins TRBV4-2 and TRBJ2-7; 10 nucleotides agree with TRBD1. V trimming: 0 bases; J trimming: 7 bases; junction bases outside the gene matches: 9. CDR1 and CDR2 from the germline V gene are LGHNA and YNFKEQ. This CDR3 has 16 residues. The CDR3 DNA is TGTGCCAGCAGCCAAGACGGGACAGGGGCTTCTCGGGAGCAGTACTTC. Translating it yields CASSQDGTGASREQYF.

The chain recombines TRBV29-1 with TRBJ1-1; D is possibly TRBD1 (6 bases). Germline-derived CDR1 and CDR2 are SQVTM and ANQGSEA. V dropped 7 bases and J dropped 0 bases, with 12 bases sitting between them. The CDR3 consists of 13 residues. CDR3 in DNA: TGCAGCGGCGGACAGACGATGAACACTGAAGCTTTCTTT. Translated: CSGGQTMNTEAFF.

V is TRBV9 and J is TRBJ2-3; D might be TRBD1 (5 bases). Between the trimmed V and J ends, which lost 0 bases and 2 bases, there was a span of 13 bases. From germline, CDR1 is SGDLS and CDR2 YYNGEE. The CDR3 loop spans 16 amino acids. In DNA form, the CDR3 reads TGTGCCAGCAGCGTAGTTGGGGCCCTCCTCACAGATACGCAGTATTTT. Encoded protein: CASSVVGALLTDTQYF. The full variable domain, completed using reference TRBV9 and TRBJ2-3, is DSGVTQTPKHLITATGQRVTLRCSPRSGDLSVYWYQQSLDQGLQFLIQYYNGEERAKGNILERFSAQQFPDLHSELNLSSLELGDSALYFCASSVVGALLTDTQYFGPGTRLTVL.